Listed here are 5 T cell receptor beta chains from one sample, sequenced in a study of cytomegalovirus exposure and HLA in healthy donors. 13 Jbeta primers and 60 Vbeta primers were used for the PCR. Data came from immunoSEQ multiplex PCR; TCRdb stores just in-frame clones and leaves some out. The profile shows roughly 190,000 clones, over 65% of them singletons. The specimen sequenced was PBMCs. Receptors originate from a woman aged 25 to 45 in good health and CMV-seronegative.

The rearrangement links TRBV5-1 to TRBJ1-5, with D perhaps matching TRBD1 (5 bases). The germline gives CDR1 SGHRS, CDR2 YFSETQ. Between the trimmed V and J ends, which lost 1 base and 0 bases, there was a span of 8 bases. The CDR3 length is 15 residues. The CDR3 sequence: CASSLWGDSNQPQHF. CDR3 DNA sequence: TGCGCCAGCAGCTTGTGGGGCGATAGCAATCAGCCCCAGCATTTT. The full variable domain, completed using reference TRBV5-1 and TRBJ1-5, is KAGVTQTPRYLIKTRGQQVTLSCSPISGHRSVSWYQQTPGQGLQFLFEYFSETQRNKGNFPGRFSGRQFSNSRSEMNVSTLELGDSALYLCASSLWGDSNQPQHFGDGTRLSIL.

V is TRBV4-2 and J is TRBJ2-7, with D uncertain. V was cut by 5 bases and J by 3 bases, with 11 bases left in between. CDR1 and CDR2 from the germline V gene are LGHNA and YNFKEQ. CDR3 length equals 13 residues. The DNA of the CDR3 is TGTGCCAGCAGCGAAACCGGTAACTACGAGCAGTACTTC. This translates into CASSETGNYEQYF.

The chain couples TRBV14 to TRBJ1-2; possible D gene TRBD1, 5 bases. Trimming pared 1 base from V and 2 bases from J, leaving 20 bases between. The CDR3 runs to 18 residues. CDR1 is SGHDN and CDR2 is FVKESK in the germline V gene. CDR3 DNA: TGTGCCAGCAGCCAAGTTGGGAGGGGCAGTGAGCCCAACTATGGCTACACCTTC. This translates into CASSQVGRGSEPNYGYTF.

This rearrangement joins TRBV6-5 to TRBJ1-3; 9 bases match TRBD1. The V and J ends lost 6 bases and 2 bases, in that order; junction bases with no gene match: 5. The germline V gene encodes CDR1 MNHEY and CDR2 SVGAGI. This CDR3 is 15 amino acids long. In DNA, the CDR3 is TGTGCCAGCAGAAAAGACAGGGGGACTGGAAACACCATATATTTT. It translates to CASRKDRGTGNTIYF.

The chain has TRBV4-1 and TRBJ1-5, with D hard to call. Trimming removed 0 bases from V and 4 bases from J, with 4 bases in between. CDR1 and CDR2 (germline): MGHRA, YSYEKL. The CDR3 loop spans 13 amino acids. The DNA for the CDR3 is TGCGCCAGCAGCCAAGAGAGGAATCAGCCCCAGCATTTT. Protein product: CASSQERNQPQHF.